This T cell receptor (beta chain) was retrieved from a study of cytotoxic CD8 clonotypes in ibrutinib-treated CLL. At the level of the study: Responses: 24 partial, 2 complete; after median about 70 months, 14 stayed remitted, 12 progressed. Study results and caveats: Clonality, elevated at ibrutinib response, dropped back toward baseline at progression. With treatment, public clonotypes, which were uncommon, either contracted or remained stable.

V shed 8 bases and J shed 5 bases, with 15 bases lying between them. There are 12 residues in the CDR3. The germline V gene has CDR1 SQVTM and CDR2 ANQGSEA. The table came from immunoSEQ multiplex PCR; TCRdb's copy has only in-frame clones and leaves some out. The table includes about 50,000 clones, 45% to 60% detected once. In regard to this clone: Its cognate antigen is unknown.

The sample in question was PBMCs, obtained after 24 months of ibrutinib treatment. This sequence was found in a human donor with chronic lymphocytic leukemia. V usage is TRBV29-1 and J usage is TRBJ1-2; D not certain. CDR3 sequence (DNA): TGCAGCACAGACCCGGGAAGATATGGCTACACCTTC. Protein sequence: CSTDPGRYGYTF.